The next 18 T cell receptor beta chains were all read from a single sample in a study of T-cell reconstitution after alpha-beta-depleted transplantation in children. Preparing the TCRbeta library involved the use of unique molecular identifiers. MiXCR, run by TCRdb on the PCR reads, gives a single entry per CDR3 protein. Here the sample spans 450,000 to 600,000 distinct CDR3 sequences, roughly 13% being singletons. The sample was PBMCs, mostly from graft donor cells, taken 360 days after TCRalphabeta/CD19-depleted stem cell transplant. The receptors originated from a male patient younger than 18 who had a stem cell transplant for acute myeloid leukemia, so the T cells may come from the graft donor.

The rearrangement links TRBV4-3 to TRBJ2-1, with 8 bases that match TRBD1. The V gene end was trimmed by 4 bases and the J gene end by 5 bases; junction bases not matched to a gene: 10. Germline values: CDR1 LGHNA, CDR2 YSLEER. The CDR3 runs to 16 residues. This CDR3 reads CASSPHRGWGNNEQFF. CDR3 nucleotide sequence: TGCGCCAGCAGCCCACACAGGGGGTGGGGTAACAATGAGCAGTTCTTC.

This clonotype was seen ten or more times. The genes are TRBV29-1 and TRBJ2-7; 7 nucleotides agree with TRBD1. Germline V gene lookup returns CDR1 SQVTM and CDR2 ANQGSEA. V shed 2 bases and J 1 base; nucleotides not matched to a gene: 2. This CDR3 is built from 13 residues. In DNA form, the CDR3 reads TGCAGCGTTGAACGGGACAGTTCCTACGAGCAGTACTTC. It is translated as CSVERDSSYEQYF.

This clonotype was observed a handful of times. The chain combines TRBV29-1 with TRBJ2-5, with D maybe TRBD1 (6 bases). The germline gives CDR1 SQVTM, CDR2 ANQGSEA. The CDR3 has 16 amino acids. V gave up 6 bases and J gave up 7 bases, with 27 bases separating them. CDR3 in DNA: TGCAGCGTCTTAGTTCCGGGACACCTAAACCCGATGACCCAGTACTTC. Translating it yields CSVLVPGHLNPMTQYF.

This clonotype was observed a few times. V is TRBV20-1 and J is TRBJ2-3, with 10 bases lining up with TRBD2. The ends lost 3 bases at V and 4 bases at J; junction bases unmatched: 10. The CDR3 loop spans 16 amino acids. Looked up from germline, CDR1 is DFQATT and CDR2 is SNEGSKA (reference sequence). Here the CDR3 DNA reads TGCAGTGCTAGTGATCGGGCTAGCGGGAGTTCAGATACGCAGTATTTT. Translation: CSASDRASGSSDTQYF.

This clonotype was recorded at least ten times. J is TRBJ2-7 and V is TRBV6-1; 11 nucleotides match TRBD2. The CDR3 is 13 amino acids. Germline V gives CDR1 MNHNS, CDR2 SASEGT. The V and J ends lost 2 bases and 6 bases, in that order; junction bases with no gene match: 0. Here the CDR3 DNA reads TGTGCCAGCAGTGAACTAGCGGGAGGCGAGCAGTACTTC. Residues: CASSELAGGEQYF.

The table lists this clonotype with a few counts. CDR3 bases: TGCAGTGCTAAGCTAGCGGGGCGCTACAATGAGCAGTTCTTC. It translates to CSAKLAGRYNEQFF. The genes are TRBV20-1 and TRBJ2-1, with 9 bases identical to TRBD2. V gave up 4 bases and J gave up 3 bases; unmatched junction bases: 4. Germline V gene data show CDR1 as DFQATT and CDR2 as SNEGSKA (reference sequence). This CDR3 contains 14 residues.

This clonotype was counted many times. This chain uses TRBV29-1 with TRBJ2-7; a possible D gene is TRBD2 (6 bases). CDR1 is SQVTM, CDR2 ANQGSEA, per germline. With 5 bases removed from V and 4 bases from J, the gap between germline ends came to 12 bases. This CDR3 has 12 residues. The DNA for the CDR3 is TGCAGCGTTTCTGACGGGACTTACGAGCAGTACTTC. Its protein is CSVSDGTYEQYF.

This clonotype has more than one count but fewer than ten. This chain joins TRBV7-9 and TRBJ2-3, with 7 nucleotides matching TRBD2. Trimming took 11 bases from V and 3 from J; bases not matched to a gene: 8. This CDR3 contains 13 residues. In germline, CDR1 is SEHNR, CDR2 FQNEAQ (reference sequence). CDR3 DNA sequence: TGTGCCTCTACGGGGGGAGATACAGATACGCAGTATTTT. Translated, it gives CASTGGDTDTQYF.

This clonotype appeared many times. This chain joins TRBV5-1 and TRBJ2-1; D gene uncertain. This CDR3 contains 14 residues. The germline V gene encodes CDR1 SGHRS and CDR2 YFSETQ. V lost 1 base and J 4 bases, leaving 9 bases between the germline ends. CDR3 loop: CASSLQRDYNEQFF. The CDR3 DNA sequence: TGCGCCAGCAGCTTGCAGCGAGATTACAATGAGCAGTTCTTC.

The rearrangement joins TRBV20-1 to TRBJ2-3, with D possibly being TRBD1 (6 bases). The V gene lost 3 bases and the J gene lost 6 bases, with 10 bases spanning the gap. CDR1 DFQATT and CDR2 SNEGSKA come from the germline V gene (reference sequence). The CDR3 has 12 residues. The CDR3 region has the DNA TGCAGTGCTAGGTCAGGGGTCGATACGCAGTATTTT. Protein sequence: CSARSGVDTQYF.

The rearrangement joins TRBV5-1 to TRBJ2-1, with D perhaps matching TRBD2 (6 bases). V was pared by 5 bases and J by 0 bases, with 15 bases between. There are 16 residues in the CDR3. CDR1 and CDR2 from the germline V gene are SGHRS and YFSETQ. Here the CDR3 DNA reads TGCGCCAGCAGTCGTGTAGCGGAGAGCTCCTACAATGAGCAGTTCTTC. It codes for CASSRVAESSYNEQFF. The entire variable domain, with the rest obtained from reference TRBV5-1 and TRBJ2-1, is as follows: KAGVTQTPRYLIKTRGQQVTLSCSPISGHRSVSWYQQTPGQGLQFLFEYFSETQRNKGNFPGRFSGRQFSNSRSEMNVSTLELGDSALYLCASSRVAESSYNEQFFGPGTRLTVL.

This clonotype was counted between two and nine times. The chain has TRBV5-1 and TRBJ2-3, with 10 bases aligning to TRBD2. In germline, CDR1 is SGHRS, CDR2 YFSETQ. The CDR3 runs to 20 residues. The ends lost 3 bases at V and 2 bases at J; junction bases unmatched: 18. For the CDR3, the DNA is TGCGCCAGCAGCTCAGGTCTAGGGCCTAGCGGGAGTGGTAACACAGATACGCAGTATTTT. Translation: CASSSGLGPSGSGNTDTQYF.

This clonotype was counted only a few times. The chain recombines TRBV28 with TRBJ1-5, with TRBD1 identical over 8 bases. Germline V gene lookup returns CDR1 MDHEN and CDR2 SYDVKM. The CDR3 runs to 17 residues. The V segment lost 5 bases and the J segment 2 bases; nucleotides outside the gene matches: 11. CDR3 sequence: CASSPLGQGGGNQPQHF. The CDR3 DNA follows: TGTGCCAGCAGTCCCTTAGGACAGGGAGGGGGCAATCAGCCCCAGCATTTT.

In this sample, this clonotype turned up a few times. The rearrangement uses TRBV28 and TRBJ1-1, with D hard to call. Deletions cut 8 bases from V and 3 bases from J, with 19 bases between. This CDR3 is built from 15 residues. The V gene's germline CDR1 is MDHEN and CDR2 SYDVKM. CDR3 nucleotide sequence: TGTGCCAGCCCTCCCACCCCTCCCAGGCACACTGAAGCTTTCTTT. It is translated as CASPPTPPRHTEAFF.

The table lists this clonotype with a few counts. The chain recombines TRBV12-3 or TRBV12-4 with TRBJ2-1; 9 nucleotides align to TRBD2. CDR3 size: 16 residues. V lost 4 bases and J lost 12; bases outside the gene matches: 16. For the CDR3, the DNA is TGTGCCAGCAGTTCCAGACTAGCGGCCAACTCGGAGGGGCAGTTCTTC. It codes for CASSSRLAANSEGQFF.

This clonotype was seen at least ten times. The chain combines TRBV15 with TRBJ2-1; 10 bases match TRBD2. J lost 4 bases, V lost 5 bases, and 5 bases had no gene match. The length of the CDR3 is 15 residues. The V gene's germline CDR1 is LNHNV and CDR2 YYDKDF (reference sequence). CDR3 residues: CATSATSGVYNEQFF. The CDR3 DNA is TGTGCCACCAGCGCCACTAGCGGGGTGTACAATGAGCAGTTCTTC.

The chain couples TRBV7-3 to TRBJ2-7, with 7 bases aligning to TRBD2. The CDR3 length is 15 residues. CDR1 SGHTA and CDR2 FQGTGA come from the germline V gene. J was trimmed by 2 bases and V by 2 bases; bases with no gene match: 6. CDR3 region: CASSLEGTIAYEQYF. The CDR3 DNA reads TGTGCCAGCAGCTTAGAGGGGACTATCGCCTACGAGCAGTACTTC.

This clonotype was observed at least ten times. CDR3 in amino acids: CASSSPDGELFF. The DNA of the CDR3 is TGCGCCAGCAGCTCCCCCGACGGGGAGCTGTTTTTT. The chain joins TRBV5-1 to TRBJ2-2, with D unresolved. The CDR3 covers 12 residues. The germline V gene has CDR1 SGHRS and CDR2 YFSETQ. V lost 3 bases and J 7 bases, leaving 7 bases between the germline ends.